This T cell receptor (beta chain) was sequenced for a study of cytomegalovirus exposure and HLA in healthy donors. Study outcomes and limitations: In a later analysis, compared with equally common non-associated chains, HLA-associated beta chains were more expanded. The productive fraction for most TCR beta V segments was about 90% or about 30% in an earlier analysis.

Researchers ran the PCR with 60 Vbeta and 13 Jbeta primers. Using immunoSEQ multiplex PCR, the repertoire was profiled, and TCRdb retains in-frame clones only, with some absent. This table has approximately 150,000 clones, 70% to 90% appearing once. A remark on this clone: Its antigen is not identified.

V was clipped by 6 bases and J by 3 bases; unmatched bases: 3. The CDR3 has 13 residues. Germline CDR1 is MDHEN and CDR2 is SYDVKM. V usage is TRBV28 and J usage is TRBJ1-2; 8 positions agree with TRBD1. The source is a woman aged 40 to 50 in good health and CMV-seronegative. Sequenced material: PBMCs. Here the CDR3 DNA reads TGTGCCAGCAGGACGGGACAGGACTATGGCTACACCTTC. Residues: CASRTGQDYGYTF.